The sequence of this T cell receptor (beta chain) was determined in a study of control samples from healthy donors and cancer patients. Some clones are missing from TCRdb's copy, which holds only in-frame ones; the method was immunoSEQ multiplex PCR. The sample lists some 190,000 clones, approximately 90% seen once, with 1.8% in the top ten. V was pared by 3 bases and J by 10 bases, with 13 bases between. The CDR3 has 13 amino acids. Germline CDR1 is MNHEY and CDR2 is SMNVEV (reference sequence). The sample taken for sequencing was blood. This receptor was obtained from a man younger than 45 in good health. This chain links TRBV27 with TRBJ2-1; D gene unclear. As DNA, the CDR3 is TGTGCCAGCAGTTTTTTCTCCGATCGGGAGCAGTTCTTC. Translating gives CASSFFSDREQFF.